The 25 T cell receptor beta chains below were found in one sample sequenced in a study of CD8 T cells in Susac syndrome. Reverse transcription of roughly 0.45 to 1 ug RNA used random hexamers. From the immunoSEQ multiplex PCR reads, TCRdb called clonotypes with MiXCR, one entry per CDR3 protein. The sample yields 150,000 to 190,000 distinct CDR3 sequences, just under 95% seen once. Sequencing input: CD8+ T cells from PBMCs. These receptor sequences come from a human donor with multiple sclerosis.

The chain is built from TRBV20-1 and TRBJ2-7; D tentatively fits TRBD1 or TRBD2 (5 bases each). Trimming stripped 7 bases from V and 6 bases from J, with 10 bases between. Germline V lookup: CDR1 DFQATT, CDR2 SNEGSKA (reference sequence). This CDR3 region has 10 residues. Here the CDR3 reads CSVAGSEQYF. As DNA, the CDR3 is TGCAGTGTGGCAGGGAGCGAGCAGTACTTC.

The chain recombines TRBV25-1 with TRBJ2-7; the D is unclear. The CDR3 loop spans 11 amino acids. V lost 4 bases and J 5 bases, leaving 6 bases between the germline ends. Germline loops: CDR1 MGHDK, CDR2 SYGVNS. CDR3 DNA: TGTGCCAGCAGTGTTATCCACGAGCAGTACTTC. This gives the protein CASSVIHEQYF.

V usage is TRBV20-1 and J usage is TRBJ1-1, with TRBD1 as a possible D gene (5 bases). The CDR3 sequence is 15 residues long. Trimming took off 0 bases at V and 4 bases at J, with 15 bases between the two ends. Germline V gives CDR1 DFQATT, CDR2 SNEGSKA (reference sequence). DNA for the CDR3: TGCAGTGCTAGAGATTTGAGGGGCGAGACCACTGAAGCTTTCTTT. As protein: CSARDLRGETTEAFF.

The V gene is TRBV20-1, the J gene TRBJ1-5; D is undetermined. From germline, CDR1 is DFQATT and CDR2 SNEGSKA (reference sequence). Deletions cut 2 bases from V and 3 bases from J, with 5 bases between. CDR3 length equals 12 residues. The CDR3 loop is CSARQDNQPQHF. The CDR3 DNA is TGCAGTGCTAGACAGGACAATCAGCCCCAGCATTTT.

The chain links TRBV29-1 to TRBJ1-1; the D is unclear. V was pared by 0 bases and J by 0 bases, with 5 bases between. The length of the CDR3 is 13 residues. From germline, CDR1 is SQVTM and CDR2 ANQGSEA. The CDR3 reads CSVEEQLNTEAFF. The DNA for the CDR3 is TGCAGCGTTGAAGAACAGCTGAACACTGAAGCTTTCTTT.

This chain joins TRBV20-1 and TRBJ2-7, with TRBD1 matching 7 bases. CDR1 and CDR2 from the germline V gene are DFQATT and SNEGSKA (reference sequence). With V trimmed by 0 bases and J by 3 bases, 11 bases remained unmatched. The CDR3 runs to 16 residues. CDR3: CSAREEPGTENYEQYF. The CDR3 bases are TGCAGTGCTAGAGAGGAACCCGGGACAGAAAACTACGAGCAGTACTTC.

The chain has TRBV9 and TRBJ2-7; TRBD2 agrees at 8 bases. This CDR3 spans 14 amino acids. Germline CDR1 and CDR2: SGDLS and YYNGEE. Trimming took 3 bases from V and 2 from J; bases not matched to a gene: 4. This CDR3 reads CASSGSGATYEQYF. In DNA, the CDR3 is TGTGCCAGCAGCGGTAGCGGGGCAACCTACGAGCAGTACTTC. The entire variable domain, with the rest obtained from reference TRBV9 and TRBJ2-7, is as follows: DSGVTQTPKHLITATGQRVTLRCSPRSGDLSVYWYQQSLDQGLQFLIQYYNGEERAKGNILERFSAQQFPDLHSELNLSSLELGDSALYFCASSGSGATYEQYFGPGTRLTVT.

A single count supports this clonotype. The chain combines TRBV25-1 with TRBJ1-2; D remains unclear. The germline CDR1 and CDR2 sequences are MGHDK and SYGVNS. The germline V and J ends were trimmed by 2 bases and 6 bases, with 16 bases remaining between them. The CDR3 has 15 residues. CDR3 DNA: TGTGCCAGCAGTGAAATATCGGAGGCGATTGATGGCTACACCTTC. Protein sequence: CASSEISEAIDGYTF.

This sequence joins TRBV20-1 and TRBJ2-5, with TRBD2 matching over 7 bases. The germline gives CDR1 DFQATT, CDR2 SNEGSKA (reference sequence). The CDR3 spans 14 residues. The trim removed 3 bases at V and 3 bases at J, leaving 7 bases unmatched. The CDR3 sequence is CSARKPSGEETQYF. DNA of the CDR3: TGCAGTGCTAGGAAGCCCAGCGGGGAAGAGACCCAGTACTTC.

The rearrangement joins TRBV13 to TRBJ1-5, with no clear D. Trimming took off 5 bases at V and 2 bases at J, with 13 bases between the two ends. The germline V gene has CDR1 PRHDT and CDR2 FYEKMQ (reference sequence). The CDR3 is 15 amino acids. CDR3 in DNA: TGTGCCAGCAGCGAGGGTGGGCCCGGCAATCAGCCCCAGCATTTT. Translating gives CASSEGGPGNQPQHF. Using reference TRBV13 and TRBJ1-5 for the parts outside the CDR3, the full variable domain is AAGVIQSPRHLIKEKRETATLKCYPIPRHDTVYWYQQGPGQDPQFLISFYEKMQSDKGSIPDRFSAQQFSDYHSELNMSSLELGDSALYFCASSEGGPGNQPQHFGDGTRLSIL.

V gene TRBV29-1 combines with J gene TRBJ1-2; tentatively, D is TRBD1 (6 bases). The V gene lost 7 bases and the J gene lost 4 bases, with 16 bases spanning the gap. Germline V gene lookup returns CDR1 SQVTM and CDR2 ANQGSEA. The CDR3 is made up of 13 amino acids. CDR3 loop: CSAEGVPSYGYTF. CDR3 nucleotide sequence: TGCAGCGCCGAGGGGGTCCCTTCCTATGGCTACACCTTC.

This rearrangement joins TRBV9 to TRBJ1-4; 9 bases are shared with TRBD1. The V gene's germline CDR1 is SGDLS and CDR2 YYNGEE. This CDR3 has 15 residues. After removal of 3 bases from V and 3 bases from J, the junction contained 3 bases not matched to a gene. CDR3 nucleotide sequence: TGTGCCAGCAGCGAGCGACAGGGGGCTAATGAAAAACTGTTTTTT. Translating gives CASSERQGANEKLFF.

This sequence joins TRBV25-1 and TRBJ2-1; unclear D gene. The germline V gene has CDR1 MGHDK and CDR2 SYGVNS. This CDR3 region has 16 residues. V lost 1 base and J 0 bases, leaving 10 bases between the germline ends. CDR3 sequence reads: CASSELAFSSYNEQFF. Written as DNA, the CDR3 is TGTGCCAGCAGTGAATTAGCTTTTAGCTCCTACAATGAGCAGTTCTTC.

This sequence joins TRBV9 and TRBJ1-6, with 11 bases matching TRBD1. CDR3 length equals 15 residues. Germline loops: CDR1 SGDLS, CDR2 YYNGEE. The V segment lost 3 bases and the J segment 13 bases; nucleotides outside the gene matches: 9. Written as DNA, the CDR3 is TGTGCCAGCAGCGAGGGGGGACAGGGGGTAAGTCCCCTCCACTTT. Translated, it gives CASSEGGQGVSPLHF.

The CDR3 protein is CASRPRGGTEAFF. In DNA form, the CDR3 reads TGTGCCAGCAGGCCCCGTGGGGGCACTGAAGCTTTCTTT. The chain recombines TRBV7-2 with TRBJ1-1; D is possibly TRBD1 (5 bases). The germline gives CDR1 SGHTA, CDR2 FQGNSA. The CDR3 is 13 amino acids. V was cut by 6 bases and J by 4 bases, with 12 bases left in between.

This clonotype was found once. The chain employs TRBV3-1 and TRBJ2-3, with TRBD1 matching over 9 bases. The J segment lost 3 bases and the V segment lost 4 bases, leaving 5 bases of the junction unmatched. Germline V CDR1 and CDR2: LGHDT, YNNKEL (reference sequence). The length of the CDR3 is 15 residues. The CDR3 sequence: CASSPPGQGTDTQYF. Written as DNA, the CDR3 is TGTGCCAGCAGCCCTCCGGGACAGGGAACAGATACGCAGTATTTT.

This chain connects TRBV20-1 to TRBJ1-1; TRBD1 aligns across 8 bases. With 2 bases clipped from V and 5 bases from J, the junction kept 10 bases outside the gene matches. The germline V gene has CDR1 DFQATT and CDR2 SNEGSKA (reference sequence). The CDR3 totals 15 residues. Here the CDR3 reads CSARIYGQGRTEAFF. In DNA, the CDR3 is TGCAGTGCTAGAATCTACGGACAGGGCCGGACTGAAGCTTTCTTT.

This clonotype was counted once. The chain joins TRBV28 to TRBJ1-2, with 8 positions matching TRBD1. The CDR3 extends over 13 amino acids. Germline CDR1 MDHEN, CDR2 SYDVKM. Trimming cost V 3 bases and J 8 bases; bases outside gene matches: 5. This CDR3 is CASSFRGRAGYTF. CDR3 nucleotides: TGTGCCAGCAGTTTCAGGGGGCGCGCCGGCTACACCTTC.

V is TRBV20-1 and J is TRBJ2-1; 11 bases are a match to TRBD2. The CDR3 length is 19 residues. Germline CDR1 DFQATT, CDR2 SNEGSKA (reference sequence). Germline trimming cut 5 bases from V and 0 bases from J; bases unmatched to any gene: 15. The DNA for the CDR3 is TGCAGTGCTGATCCCGGGACTAGCGGCCTCTCGAGCTCCTACAATGAGCAGTTCTTC. Its protein is CSADPGTSGLSSSYNEQFF.

The rearrangement uses TRBV2 and TRBJ1-1; D uncertain. The CDR3 has 11 residues. CDR1 SNHLY and CDR2 FYNNEI come from the germline V gene. V gave up 10 bases and J gave up 9 bases, with 15 bases separating them. In DNA form, the CDR3 reads TGTGCCAACAGAAGAACACTGAAAGCTTTCTTT. Translated: CANRRTLKAFF.

The V gene is TRBV2, the J gene TRBJ1-1, with TRBD1 as a possible D gene (5 bases). CDR1 and CDR2 from the germline V gene are SNHLY and FYNNEI. The V gene lost 7 bases and the J gene lost 8 bases, with 11 bases spanning the gap. The length of the CDR3 is 11 residues. CDR3 loop: CASKGKREAFF. The CDR3 DNA reads TGTGCCAGCAAGGGGAAGAGGGAAGCTTTCTTT.

J is TRBJ1-2 and V is TRBV6-1, with 12 nucleotides matching TRBD1. CDR1 and CDR2 from the germline V gene are MNHNS and SASEGT. This CDR3 is 15 amino acids long. Losses at the gene ends were 3 bases for V and 6 bases for J; bases not matched to a gene: 5. The CDR3: CASSEGQGAMDGYTF. The CDR3 coding sequence is TGTGCCAGCAGTGAGGGACAGGGGGCTATGGATGGCTACACCTTC.

This chain links TRBV9 with TRBJ2-7, with 8 bases fitting TRBD2. J was trimmed by 3 bases and V by 0 bases; bases with no gene match: 5. The germline CDR1 and CDR2 sequences are SGDLS and YYNGEE. The CDR3 has 15 residues. The CDR3 sequence is CASSVEPGGSYEQYF. The CDR3 region has the DNA TGTGCCAGCAGCGTAGAGCCGGGGGGGAGCTACGAGCAGTACTTC.

V gene TRBV30 combines with J gene TRBJ2-7; no firm D call. V lost 1 base and J lost 9, with 28 bases in between. Germline CDR1 is GTSNPN and CDR2 is SVGIG (reference sequence). The CDR3 covers 17 residues. CDR3 sequence (DNA): TGTGCCTGGAGTGAATTTTTGCCAGGAGCCTCCCTACGAGTGCAGTACTTC. Its protein product is CAWSEFLPGASLRVQYF.

This sequence joins TRBV7-8 and TRBJ1-6; a weak D match, TRBD1 (5 bases). CDR1 and CDR2 (germline): SGHVS, FQNEAQ. Trimming pared 5 bases from V and 7 bases from J, leaving 12 bases between. This CDR3 has 14 amino acids. The CDR3 here is CASSHKGRNSPLHF. DNA for the CDR3: TGTGCCAGCAGCCACAAGGGGAGAAATTCACCCCTCCACTTT.